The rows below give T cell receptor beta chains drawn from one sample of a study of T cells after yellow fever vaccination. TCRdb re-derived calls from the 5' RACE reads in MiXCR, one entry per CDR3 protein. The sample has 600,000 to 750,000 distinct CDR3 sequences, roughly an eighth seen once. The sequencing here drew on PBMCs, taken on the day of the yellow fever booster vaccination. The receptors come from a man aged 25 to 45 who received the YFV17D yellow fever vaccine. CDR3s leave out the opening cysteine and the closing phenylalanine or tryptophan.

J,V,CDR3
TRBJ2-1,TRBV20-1,SAPGLAGSDEQF
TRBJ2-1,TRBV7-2,ASSLTSGRNSYNEQF
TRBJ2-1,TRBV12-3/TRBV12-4,ASSLGLAGPLYNEQF
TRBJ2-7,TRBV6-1,ASRLAGVRGYEQY
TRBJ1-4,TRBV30,AWRSPGTVNEKLF
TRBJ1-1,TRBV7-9,ASSYQDTEAF
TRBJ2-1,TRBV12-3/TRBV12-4,ASSLSGLGSYNEQF
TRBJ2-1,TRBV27,ASSLLAGYQQF
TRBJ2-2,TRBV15,ATSTLTGSNTGELF
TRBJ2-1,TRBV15,ATSTRQAGEQF
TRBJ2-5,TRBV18,ASSPRTGSTENQY
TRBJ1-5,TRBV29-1,SVEGSGNQPQH
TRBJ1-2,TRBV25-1,ASSLSGTVYGYT
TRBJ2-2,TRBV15,ATSRDANTGELF
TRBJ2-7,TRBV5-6,ASSGLAGGRREQY
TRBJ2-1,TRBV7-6,ASSLQANEQF
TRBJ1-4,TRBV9,ASSAGQVNEKLF
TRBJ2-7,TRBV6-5,ASSSLAGGLSSYEQY
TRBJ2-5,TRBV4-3,ASSQVFADQETQY
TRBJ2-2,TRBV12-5,ASGLAPRGTTRTGELF
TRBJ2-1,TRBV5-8,ASSRRDRGRNEQF
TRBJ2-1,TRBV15,ATSRGFGYEQF
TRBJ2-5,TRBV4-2,ASSQGETSGGQKETQY
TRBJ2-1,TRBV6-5,ASSYSASGSYNEQF
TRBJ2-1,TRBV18,ASHRDYNEQF
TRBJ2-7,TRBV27,ASRLRAGLINEQY
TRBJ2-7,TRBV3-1,ASSQLAGGYEQY
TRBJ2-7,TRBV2,ASRPLGYEQY
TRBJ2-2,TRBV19,ASRPPRTSNTGELF
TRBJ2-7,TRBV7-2,ASTGTGTFYEQY
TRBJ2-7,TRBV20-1,SIGLANYEQY
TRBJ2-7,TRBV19,ATSTVREQY
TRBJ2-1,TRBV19,AGLQDNEQF
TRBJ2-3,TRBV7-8,ASSFRLAGGPATQY
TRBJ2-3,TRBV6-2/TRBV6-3,ASSYAASGSKVQY
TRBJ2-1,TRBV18,ASSTGQASYNEQF
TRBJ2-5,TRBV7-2,ASSTGKETQY
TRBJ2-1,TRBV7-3,ASSVTGTSGRPKDNEQF
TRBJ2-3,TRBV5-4,ASSTSKGDTQY
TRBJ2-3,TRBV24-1,ATSAPQGPDTQY
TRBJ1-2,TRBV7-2,ASTPGQGVYGYT
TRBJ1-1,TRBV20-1,SASKLGPNTEAF
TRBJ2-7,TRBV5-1,ASSQTSGRPYEQY
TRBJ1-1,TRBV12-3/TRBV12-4,ASNQGLMEAF
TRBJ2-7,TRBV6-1,ASSPRTSGSTEQY